These 28 T cell receptor beta chains originate from one sample sequenced in a study of cytomegalovirus exposure and HLA in healthy donors (TCRdb year 2017). Libraries were made using the immunoSEQ multiplex PCR assay. The multiplex PCR relied on a mix of 60 forward primers for TCR Vbeta segments and 13 reverse primers for TCR Jbeta segments. Held by TCRdb, this immuneACCESS table contains in-frame sequences only and omits some clones. Under half of the omission traces to an unresolved V gene where checked; the cause of the rest is unknown. The table for this sample lists some 97,000 clones; about four fifths of them were counted only once. The top ten clones comprise 4.1% of the sample. The material sequenced was PBMCs. Receptor source: a female donor in good health and CMV-seropositive.

The rearrangement uses TRBV18 and TRBJ2-7; 13 nucleotides match TRBD2. Per germline, CDR1 KGHSH and CDR2 LQKENI. Trimming at V came to 3 bases and at J to 7 bases, leaving 6 bases not matched to a gene. This CDR3 has 15 amino acids. This CDR3 is CASSPSTSGRSEQYF. The CDR3 region has the DNA TGTGCCAGCTCACCTTCGACTAGCGGGAGGAGTGAGCAGTACTTC. The complete variable domain, with remaining parts taken from reference TRBV18 and TRBJ2-7, reads NAGVMQNPRHLVRRRGQEARLRCSPMKGHSHVYWYRQLPEEGLKFMVYLQKENIIDESGMPKERFSAEFPKEGPSILRIQQVVRGDSAAYFCASSPSTSGRSEQYFGPGTRLTVT.

This clone appeared a few times. Here the CDR3 reads CAWSPLAGGYANTGELFF. The DNA of the CDR3 is TGTGCCTGGAGTCCCCTAGCGGGAGGATACGCGAACACCGGGGAGCTGTTTTTT. The chain has TRBV30 and TRBJ2-2, with 11 nucleotides matching TRBD2. Germline assignment: CDR1 GTSNPN and CDR2 SVGIG (reference sequence). This CDR3 has 18 amino acids. Trimming removed 2 bases from V and 0 bases from J; junction bases left unmatched: 8.

The J gene is TRBJ2-2, the V gene TRBV4-3, with TRBD2 matching over 15 bases. The CDR3 is made up of 17 amino acids. The junction had 7 bases not matched to a gene; V was cut back by 4 bases and J by 7 bases. Germline CDR1 LGHNA, CDR2 YSLEER. CDR3 region: CASSRGLAGGQGGELFF. CDR3 sequence (DNA): TGCGCCAGCAGCCGAGGACTAGCGGGGGGGCAAGGCGGGGAGCTGTTTTTT.

The CDR3 sequence: CASSDTRDTEAFF. The DNA of the CDR3 is TGTGCCAGCAGTGACACTCGGGACACTGAAGCTTTCTTT. The chain is built from TRBV2 and TRBJ1-1; D not certain. Per germline, CDR1 SNHLY and CDR2 FYNNEI. This CDR3 is 13 amino acids long. V lost 3 bases to trimming and J lost 3 bases, with 8 bases between them.

V usage is TRBV5-6 and J usage is TRBJ1-6, with 7 bases identical to TRBD1. J gave up 0 bases and V 0 bases, and 9 bases lay outside the gene matches. In germline, CDR1 is SGHDT, CDR2 YYEEEE. The CDR3 covers 19 residues. Here the CDR3 reads CASSLGPGGPSSYNSPLHF. The CDR3 DNA sequence: TGTGCCAGCAGCTTGGGGCCAGGGGGGCCAAGCTCCTATAATTCACCCCTCCACTTT.

V usage is TRBV7-2 and J usage is TRBJ1-2, with D perhaps TRBD1 (6 bases). The CDR3 is made up of 16 amino acids. Trimming removed 5 bases from V and 7 bases from J, with 23 bases in between. Germline CDR1 reads SGHTA; CDR2 reads FQGNSA. The CDR3 bases are TGTGCCAGCAGCCAGGGGACCCGAGACACGAAAGTTGGCTACACCTTC. Its protein is CASSQGTRDTKVGYTF.

This clone occurred a few times. The chain joins TRBV7-2 to TRBJ2-1; 7 bases agree with TRBD2. The CDR3 length is 13 residues. The J segment lost 7 bases and the V segment lost 0 bases, leaving 0 bases of the junction unmatched. CDR1 SGHTA and CDR2 FQGNSA come from the germline V gene. Written as DNA, the CDR3 is TGTGCCAGCAGCTTAGCCGGGGGGAATGAGCAGTTCTTC. Translation gives CASSLAGGNEQFF.

The genes are TRBV19 and TRBJ1-1, with D maybe TRBD1 (6 bases). The CDR3 length is 16 residues. From germline, CDR1 is LNHDA and CDR2 SQIVND (reference sequence). V lost 3 bases and J lost 0, with 14 bases in between. CDR3 coding DNA: TGTGCCAGTAGTATCTTCACAGGGCGCATGAACACTGAAGCTTTCTTT. This gives the protein CASSIFTGRMNTEAFF.

The chain uses TRBV7-2 and TRBJ2-3; weak D call: TRBD1 (7 bases). The CDR3 totals 14 residues. Germline CDR1 and CDR2: SGHTA and FQGNSA. V was clipped by 7 bases and J by 1 base, with 12 bases between them. In DNA form, the CDR3 reads TGTGCCAGCAAGGAGGGGGCGGGCACAGATACGCAGTATTTT. This encodes CASKEGAGTDTQYF. The whole variable domain, filled in from reference TRBV7-2 and TRBJ2-3, reads GAGVSQSPSNKVTEKGKDVELRCDPISGHTALYWYRQSLGQGLEFLIYFQGNSAPDKSGLPSDRFSAERTGGSVSTLTIQRTQQEDSAVYLCASKEGAGTDTQYFGPGTRLTVL.

To note about this clone: At one boundary the junction diverges from the germline segment, which might be a read error. The chain links TRBV2 to TRBJ2-1; D might be TRBD2 (6 bases). This CDR3 comprises 15 residues. Germline CDR1 SNHLY, CDR2 FYNNEI. CDR3 DNA sequence: TGTGCCAGCAGTAAAGCGGACTACCTATACAATGAGCAGTTCTTC. It yields the protein CASSKADYLYNEQFF.

The V call is TRBV15, the J call TRBJ2-5, with D possibly being TRBD1 (6 bases). V was shortened by 5 bases and J by 5 bases, with 12 bases between the two germline ends. Per germline, CDR1 LNHNV and CDR2 YYDKDF (reference sequence). CDR3 length equals 13 residues. The CDR3 loop is CATSRSRGETQYF. For the CDR3, the DNA is TGTGCCACCAGCCGCTCGAGGGGGGAGACCCAGTACTTC.

The CDR3 is CASSSGGGANEKLFF. The CDR3 region has the DNA TGTGCCAGCAGTTCGGGGGGGGGAGCTAATGAAAAACTGTTTTTT. This chain joins TRBV28 and TRBJ1-4; tentatively, D is TRBD1 (5 bases). In germline, CDR1 is MDHEN, CDR2 SYDVKM. V was clipped by 4 bases and J by 3 bases, with 12 bases between them. The CDR3 has 15 residues.

The rearrangement links TRBV18 to TRBJ2-7; 11 nucleotides align to TRBD2. This CDR3 is 17 amino acids long. V lost 1 base, J lost 4 bases, and 9 bases stayed unmatched. Germline lookup yields CDR1 KGHSH and CDR2 LQKENI. CDR3 sequence: CASSPLPPSGGLYEQYF. The CDR3 region has the DNA TGTGCCAGCTCACCACTTCCCCCTAGCGGGGGGCTGTACGAGCAGTACTTC.

This chain connects TRBV6-1 to TRBJ1-1, with 8 nucleotides matching TRBD1. This CDR3 spans 15 amino acids. Trimming at V came to 3 bases and at J to 8 bases, leaving 11 bases not matched to a gene. The germline V gene encodes CDR1 MNHNS and CDR2 SASEGT. CDR3 region: CASSEIGTGKPEAFF. Written as DNA, the CDR3 is TGTGCCAGCAGTGAGATCGGGACAGGAAAGCCCGAAGCTTTCTTT.

This clone came up a few times. V usage is TRBV2 and J usage is TRBJ2-7; 8 bases align to TRBD2. This CDR3 comprises 13 residues. Trimming removed 7 bases from V and 5 bases from J; junction bases left unmatched: 7. CDR1 is SNHLY and CDR2 is FYNNEI in the germline V gene. In nucleotides, the CDR3 is TGTGCCAGCACCACGACTAGCGTCCACGAGCAGTACTTC. It yields the protein CASTTTSVHEQYF. Variable domain in full (rest from reference TRBV2 and TRBJ2-7): EPEVTQTPSHQVTQMGQEVILRCVPISNHLYFYWYRQILGQKVEFLVSFYNNEISEKSEIFDDQFSVERPDGSNFTLKIRSTKLEDSAMYFCASTTTSVHEQYFGPGTRLTVT.

This clone was observed once. This chain uses TRBV7-8 with TRBJ1-1; D not resolved. The V gene lost 0 bases and the J gene lost 4 bases, with 6 bases spanning the gap. This CDR3 contains 13 residues. Germline V CDR1 and CDR2: SGHVS, FQNEAQ. DNA of the CDR3: TGTGCCAGCAGCTTAGCGGCGGCCACTGAAGCTTTCTTT. It encodes CASSLAAATEAFF.

The chain has TRBV5-1 and TRBJ1-5; D is possibly TRBD1 (5 bases). Germline lookup yields CDR1 SGHRS and CDR2 YFSETQ. Trimming took off 4 bases at V and 1 base at J, with 12 bases between the two ends. The CDR3 contains 15 residues. The CDR3 region has the DNA TGCGCCAGCAGCCCCTCAGGGAAAAGCAATCAGCCCCAGCATTTT. It specifies CASSPSGKSNQPQHF.

The chain uses TRBV11-2 and TRBJ2-7; 9 bases are shared with TRBD2. Germline V gene lookup returns CDR1 SGHAT and CDR2 FQNNGV. The CDR3 spans 15 residues. The ends lost 1 base at V and 0 bases at J; junction bases unmatched: 1. The CDR3 sequence is CASSLGAGGSYEQYF. Here the CDR3 DNA reads TGTGCCAGCAGCTTAGGAGCGGGGGGCTCCTACGAGCAGTACTTC.

Concerning this clone itself: A junction boundary mismatches the germline segment, possibly from a read error. This rearrangement joins TRBV5-1 to TRBJ2-3; 9 nucleotides align to TRBD1. Germline V lookup: CDR1 SGHRS, CDR2 YFSETQ. The CDR3 extends over 15 amino acids. Written as DNA, the CDR3 is TGTGCCAGCAGCTCAGGGACAGGGTGGGCAGATACGCAGTATTTT. This sequence encodes CASSSGTGWADTQYF.

The CDR3, as DNA: TGTGCCAGCAGCAAAGATAGGTGTGGCCACAGGGTTGTAGGGGGGAACACTGAAGCTTTCTTT. Amino acids: CASSKDRCGHRVVGGNTEAFF. This chain joins TRBV21-1 and TRBJ1-1; TRBD1 is the table's D call, not checked against the DNA. TRBV21-1 is deemed a pseudogene. There are 21 residues in the CDR3.

This clone showed up just a few times. The gene calls are TRBV6-4 and TRBJ1-5; TRBD1 matches at 8 bases. The V segment lost 3 bases and the J segment 6 bases; nucleotides outside the gene matches: 7. The V gene's germline CDR1 is MRHNA and CDR2 SNTAGT. This CDR3 contains 15 residues. CDR3 sequence reads: CASSESGGAGQPQHF. In DNA, the CDR3 is TGTGCCAGCAGTGAGTCAGGGGGCGCAGGTCAGCCCCAGCATTTT.

The chain has TRBV7-2 and TRBJ2-7; possible D gene TRBD1, 6 bases. The CDR3 length is 15 residues. Germline loops: CDR1 SGHTA, CDR2 FQGNSA. V was clipped by 4 bases and J by 1 base, with 14 bases between them. CDR3 amino acids: CASSSEQGRSYEQYF. CDR3 bases: TGTGCCAGCAGCTCAGAACAGGGCAGGTCCTACGAGCAGTACTTC.

J is TRBJ2-7 and V is TRBV30; TRBD1 matches at 9 bases. With V trimmed by 6 bases and J by 5 bases, 5 bases remained unmatched. This CDR3 is built from 12 residues. CDR1 is GTSNPN, CDR2 SVGIG, per germline (reference sequence). The CDR3 spells CACRTGANEQYF. The CDR3 coding sequence is TGTGCCTGTCGGACAGGGGCGAACGAGCAGTACTTC.

The V gene is TRBV6-5, the J gene TRBJ1-6; TRBD1 matches 9 bases. CDR1 is MNHEY, CDR2 SVGAGI, per germline. V trimming: 7 bases; J trimming: 7 bases; junction bases outside the gene matches: 5. The CDR3 contains 14 residues. The CDR3 DNA reads TGTGCCAGCACCACCGACAGGGGGAATTCACCCCTCCACTTT. It is translated as CASTTDRGNSPLHF.

The J gene is TRBJ2-2, the V gene TRBV5-1, with a tentative D call TRBD2 (5 bases). Looked up from germline, CDR1 is SGHRS and CDR2 is YFSETQ. The CDR3 length is 15 residues. V was pared by 0 bases and J by 4 bases, with 10 bases between. CDR3 DNA: TGCGCCAGCAGCTTGGCCGTAGCGAGCACCGGGGAGCTGTTTTTT. Translation: CASSLAVASTGELFF.

The gene calls are TRBV5-6 and TRBJ2-3; D gene uncertain. V shed 0 bases and J shed 2 bases, with 7 bases lying between them. The CDR3 is made up of 14 amino acids. Germline V gives CDR1 SGHDT, CDR2 YYEEEE. The CDR3 protein is CASSLGQITDTQYF. The CDR3 region has the DNA TGTGCCAGCAGCTTGGGGCAGATCACAGATACGCAGTATTTT.

The chain links TRBV10-3 to TRBJ2-4; 11 nucleotides line up with TRBD2. V was pared by 0 bases and J by 4 bases, with 5 bases of the junction left unmatched. Germline CDR1 is ENHRY and CDR2 is SYGVKD. The CDR3 spans 17 residues. CDR3 residues: CAISESELAGGKNIQYF. The DNA for the CDR3 is TGTGCCATCAGTGAGTCGGAGCTAGCGGGGGGAAAAAACATTCAGTACTTC.

This clone showed up just once. The chain links TRBV15 to TRBJ2-7, with TRBD2 matching over 9 bases. Trimming removed 0 bases from V and 2 bases from J; junction bases left unmatched: 5. This CDR3 has 16 amino acids. The germline CDR1 and CDR2 sequences are LNHNV and YYDKDF (reference sequence). The CDR3 sequence: CATSREEGLATYEQYF. The CDR3, as DNA: TGTGCCACCAGCAGAGAGGAGGGACTAGCCACCTACGAGCAGTACTTC.